This T cell receptor beta chain came from a study of blood T cell repertoires in COVID-19. The V end lost 0 bases, the J end lost 2 bases, and 15 bases lay between the germline ends. Germline CDR1 is SGDLS and CDR2 is YYNGEE. The CDR3 spans 17 residues. Data came from immunoSEQ multiplex PCR; TCRdb stores just in-frame clones and leaves some out. The sample holds just over 70,000 clones, around nine tenths seen once. The sample taken for sequencing was peripheral blood. This sequence originates from a human donor in a cohort sampled during active COVID-19. V gene TRBV9 combines with J gene TRBJ1-3, with D perhaps matching TRBD1 (5 bases). The CDR3 nucleotides read TGTGCCAGCAGCGTAGGGAGCGGGGGTGAACCTGGAAACACCATATATTTT. Translated: CASSVGSGGEPGNTIYF.